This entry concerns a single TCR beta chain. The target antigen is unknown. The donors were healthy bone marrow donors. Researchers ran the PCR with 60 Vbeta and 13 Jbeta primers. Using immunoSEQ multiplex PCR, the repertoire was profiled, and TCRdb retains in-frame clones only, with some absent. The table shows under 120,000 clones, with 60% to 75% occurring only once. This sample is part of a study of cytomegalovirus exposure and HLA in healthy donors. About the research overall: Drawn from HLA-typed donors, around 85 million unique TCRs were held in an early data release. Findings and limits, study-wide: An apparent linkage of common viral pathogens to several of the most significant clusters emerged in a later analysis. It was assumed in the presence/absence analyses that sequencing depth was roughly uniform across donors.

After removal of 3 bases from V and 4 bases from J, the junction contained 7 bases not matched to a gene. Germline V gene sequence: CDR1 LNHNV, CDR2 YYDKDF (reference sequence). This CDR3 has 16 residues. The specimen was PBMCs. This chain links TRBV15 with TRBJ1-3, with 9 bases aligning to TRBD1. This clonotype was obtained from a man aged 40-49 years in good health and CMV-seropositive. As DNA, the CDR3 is TGTGCCACCAGCAGCCTACAGGGGGCGACCGGAAACACCATATATTTT. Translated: CATSSLQGATGNTIYF.